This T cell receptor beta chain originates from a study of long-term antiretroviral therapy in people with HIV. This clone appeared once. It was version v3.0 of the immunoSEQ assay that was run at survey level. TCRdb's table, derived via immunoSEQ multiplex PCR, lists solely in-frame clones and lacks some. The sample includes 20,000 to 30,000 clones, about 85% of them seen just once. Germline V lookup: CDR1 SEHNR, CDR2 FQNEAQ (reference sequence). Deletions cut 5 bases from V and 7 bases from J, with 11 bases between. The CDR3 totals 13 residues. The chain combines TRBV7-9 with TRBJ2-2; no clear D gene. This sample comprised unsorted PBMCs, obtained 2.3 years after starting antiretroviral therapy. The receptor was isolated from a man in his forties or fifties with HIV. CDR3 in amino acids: CASSPRLIGELFF. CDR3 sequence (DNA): TGTGCCAGCAGCCCACGGCTGATCGGGGAGCTGTTTTTT.